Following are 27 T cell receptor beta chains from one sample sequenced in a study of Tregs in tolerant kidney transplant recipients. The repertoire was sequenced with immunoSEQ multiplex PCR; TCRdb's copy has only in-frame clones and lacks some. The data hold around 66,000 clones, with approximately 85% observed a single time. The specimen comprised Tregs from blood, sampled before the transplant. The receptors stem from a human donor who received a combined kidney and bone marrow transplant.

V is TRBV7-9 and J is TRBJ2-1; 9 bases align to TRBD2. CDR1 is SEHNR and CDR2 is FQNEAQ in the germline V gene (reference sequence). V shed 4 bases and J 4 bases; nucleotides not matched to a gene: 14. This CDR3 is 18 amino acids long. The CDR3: CASSSPGSGGPSYNEQFF. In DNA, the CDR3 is TGTGCCAGCAGCTCCCCAGGGAGCGGGGGGCCTTCTTACAATGAGCAGTTCTTC.

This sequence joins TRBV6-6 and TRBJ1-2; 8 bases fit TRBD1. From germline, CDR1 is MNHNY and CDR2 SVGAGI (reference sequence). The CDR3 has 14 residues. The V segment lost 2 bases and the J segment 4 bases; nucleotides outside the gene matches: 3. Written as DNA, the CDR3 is TGTGCCAGCAGTTACGGTGACAGGGGCTATGGCTACACCTTC. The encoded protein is CASSYGDRGYGYTF.

CDR3 DNA: TGTGCCAGCAGTTACTCCAGGGGGCGCAATTCACCCCTCCACTTT. Translated, it gives CASSYSRGRNSPLHF. The chain links TRBV6-5 to TRBJ1-6; TRBD1 matches 8 bases. Losses at the gene ends were 0 bases for V and 7 bases for J; bases not matched to a gene: 2. Germline lookup yields CDR1 MNHEY and CDR2 SVGAGI. This CDR3 has 15 amino acids.

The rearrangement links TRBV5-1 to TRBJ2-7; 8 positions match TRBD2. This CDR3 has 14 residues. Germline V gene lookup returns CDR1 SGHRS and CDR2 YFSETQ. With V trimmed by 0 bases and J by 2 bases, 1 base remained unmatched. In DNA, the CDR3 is TGCGCCAGCAGCTTGGCAGCGGGAGCCTACGAGCAGTACTTC. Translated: CASSLAAGAYEQYF.

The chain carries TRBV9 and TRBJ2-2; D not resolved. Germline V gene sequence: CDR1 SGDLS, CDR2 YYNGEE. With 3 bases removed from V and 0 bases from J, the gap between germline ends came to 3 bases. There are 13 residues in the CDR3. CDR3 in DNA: TGTGCCAGCAGCGGAACGAACACCGGGGAGCTGTTTTTT. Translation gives CASSGTNTGELFF.

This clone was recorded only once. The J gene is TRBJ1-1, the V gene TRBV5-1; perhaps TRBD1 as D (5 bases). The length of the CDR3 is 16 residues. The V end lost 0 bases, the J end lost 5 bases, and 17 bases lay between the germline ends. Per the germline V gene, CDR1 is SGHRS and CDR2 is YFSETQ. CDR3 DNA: TGCGCCAGCAGCTTGGCCTTTCGGGGGTCTGTAACTGAAGCTTTCTTT. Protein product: CASSLAFRGSVTEAFF. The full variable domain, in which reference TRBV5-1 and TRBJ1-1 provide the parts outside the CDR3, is KAGVTQTPRYLIKTRGQQVTLSCSPISGHRSVSWYQQTPGQGLQFLFEYFSETQRNKGNFPGRFSGRQFSNSRSEMNVSTLELGDSALYLCASSLAFRGSVTEAFFGQGTRLTVV.

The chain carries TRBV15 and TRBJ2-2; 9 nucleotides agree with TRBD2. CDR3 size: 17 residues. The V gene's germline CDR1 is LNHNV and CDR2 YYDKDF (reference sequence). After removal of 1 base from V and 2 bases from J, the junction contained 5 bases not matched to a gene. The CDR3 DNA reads TGTGCCACCAGCAGAGTTAGCGGGAGCGACAACACCGGGGAGCTGTTTTTT. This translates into CATSRVSGSDNTGELFF.

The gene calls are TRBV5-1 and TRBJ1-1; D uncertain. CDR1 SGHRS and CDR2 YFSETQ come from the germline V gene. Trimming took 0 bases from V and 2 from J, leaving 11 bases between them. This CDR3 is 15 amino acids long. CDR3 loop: CASSLGPRSNTEAFF. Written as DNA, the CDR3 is TGCGCCAGCAGCTTGGGCCCGAGATCTAACACTGAAGCTTTCTTT.

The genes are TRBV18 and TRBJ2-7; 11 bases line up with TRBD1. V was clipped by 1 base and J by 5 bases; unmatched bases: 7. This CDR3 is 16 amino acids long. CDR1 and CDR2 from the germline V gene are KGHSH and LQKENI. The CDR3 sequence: CASSPLPGQGVHEQYF. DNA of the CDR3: TGTGCCAGCTCACCACTCCCGGGACAGGGGGTGCACGAGCAGTACTTC.

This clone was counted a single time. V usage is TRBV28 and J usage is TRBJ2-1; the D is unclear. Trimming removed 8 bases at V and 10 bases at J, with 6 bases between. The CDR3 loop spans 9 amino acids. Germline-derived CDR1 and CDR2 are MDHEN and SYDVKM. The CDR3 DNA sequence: TGTGCCAGCGGACCAGAGCAGTTCTTC. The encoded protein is CASGPEQFF. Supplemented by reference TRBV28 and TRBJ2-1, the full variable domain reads DVKVTQSSRYLVKRTGEKVFLECVQDMDHENMFWYRQDPGLGLRLIYFSYDVKMKEKGDIPEGYSVSREKKERFSLILESASTNQTSMYLCASGPEQFFGPGTRLTVL.

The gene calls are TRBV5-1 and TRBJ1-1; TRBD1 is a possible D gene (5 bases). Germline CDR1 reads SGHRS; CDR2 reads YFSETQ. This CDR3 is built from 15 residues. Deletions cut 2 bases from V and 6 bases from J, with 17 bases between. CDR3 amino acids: CASSFAGMGRAEAFF. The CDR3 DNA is TGCGCCAGCAGCTTTGCAGGGATGGGCCGGGCTGAAGCTTTCTTT.

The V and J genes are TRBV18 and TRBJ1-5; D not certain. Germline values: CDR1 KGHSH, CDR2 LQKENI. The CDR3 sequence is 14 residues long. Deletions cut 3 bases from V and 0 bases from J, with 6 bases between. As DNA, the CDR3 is TGTGCCAGCTCACCCCTGGATAGCAATCAGCCCCAGCATTTT. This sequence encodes CASSPLDSNQPQHF.

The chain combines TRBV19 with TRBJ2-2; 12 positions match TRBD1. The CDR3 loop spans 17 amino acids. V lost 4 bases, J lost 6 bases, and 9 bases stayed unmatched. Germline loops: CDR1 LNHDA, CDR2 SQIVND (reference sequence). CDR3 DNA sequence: TGTGCCAGTAGTACCTATCCGGGACAGGGGGCCCCCGGGGAGCTGTTTTTT. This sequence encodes CASSTYPGQGAPGELFF.

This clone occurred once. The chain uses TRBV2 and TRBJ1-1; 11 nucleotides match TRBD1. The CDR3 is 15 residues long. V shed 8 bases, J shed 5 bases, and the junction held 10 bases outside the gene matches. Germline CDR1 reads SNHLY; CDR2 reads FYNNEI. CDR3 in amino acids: CASPFLGQGGTEAFF. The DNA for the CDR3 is TGTGCCAGCCCATTCCTGGGACAGGGGGGAACTGAAGCTTTCTTT.

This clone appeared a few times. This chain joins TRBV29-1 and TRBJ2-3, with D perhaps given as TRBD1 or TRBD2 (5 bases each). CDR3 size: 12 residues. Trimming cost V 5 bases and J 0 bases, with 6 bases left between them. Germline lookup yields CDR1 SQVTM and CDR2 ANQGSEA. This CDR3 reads CSVRDSTDTQYF. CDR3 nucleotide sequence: TGCAGCGTTCGGGACAGCACAGATACGCAGTATTTT.

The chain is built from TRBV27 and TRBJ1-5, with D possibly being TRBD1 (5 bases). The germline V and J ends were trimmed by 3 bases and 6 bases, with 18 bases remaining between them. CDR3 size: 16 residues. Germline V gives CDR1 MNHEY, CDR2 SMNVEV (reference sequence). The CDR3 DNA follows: TGTGCCAGCAGTTTCTTAGGGACTAAAGGAATTCAGCCCCAGCATTTT. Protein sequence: CASSFLGTKGIQPQHF.

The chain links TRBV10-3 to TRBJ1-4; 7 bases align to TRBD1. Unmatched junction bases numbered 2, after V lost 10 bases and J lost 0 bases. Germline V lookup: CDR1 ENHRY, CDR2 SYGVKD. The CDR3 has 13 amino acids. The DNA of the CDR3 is TGTGCCACCCAGGGGGCAACTAATGAAAAACTGTTTTTT. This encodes CATQGATNEKLFF.

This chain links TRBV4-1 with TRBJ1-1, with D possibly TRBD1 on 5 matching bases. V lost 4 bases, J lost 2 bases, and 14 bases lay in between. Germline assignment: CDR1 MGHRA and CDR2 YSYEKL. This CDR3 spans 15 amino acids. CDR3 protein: CASSLGTVANTEAFF. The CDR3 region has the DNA TGCGCCAGCAGCCTCGGGACGGTAGCAAACACTGAAGCTTTCTTT.

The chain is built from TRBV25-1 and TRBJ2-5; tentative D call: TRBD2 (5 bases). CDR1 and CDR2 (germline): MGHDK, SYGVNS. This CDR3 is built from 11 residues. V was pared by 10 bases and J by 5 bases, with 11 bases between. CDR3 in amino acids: CATGIWETQYF. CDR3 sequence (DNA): TGTGCCACGGGGATATGGGAGACCCAGTACTTC.

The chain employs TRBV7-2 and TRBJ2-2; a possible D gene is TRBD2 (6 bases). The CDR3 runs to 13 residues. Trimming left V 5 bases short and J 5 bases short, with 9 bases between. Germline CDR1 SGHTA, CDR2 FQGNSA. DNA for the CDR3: TGTGCCAGCAGCCTTGCGGGGACCGGGGAGCTGTTTTTT. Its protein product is CASSLAGTGELFF.

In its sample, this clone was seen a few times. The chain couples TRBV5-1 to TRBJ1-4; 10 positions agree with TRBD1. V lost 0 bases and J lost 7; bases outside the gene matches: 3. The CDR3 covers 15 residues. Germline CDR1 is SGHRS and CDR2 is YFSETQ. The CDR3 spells CASSLEGTGVEKLFF. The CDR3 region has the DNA TGCGCCAGCAGCTTGGAGGGGACAGGGGTTGAAAAACTGTTTTTT.

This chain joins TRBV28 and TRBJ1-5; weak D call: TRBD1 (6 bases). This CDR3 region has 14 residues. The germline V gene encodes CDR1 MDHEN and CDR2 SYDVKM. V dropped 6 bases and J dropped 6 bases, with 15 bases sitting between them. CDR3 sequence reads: CASRLGGLGQPQHF. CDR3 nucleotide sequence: TGTGCCAGCAGACTAGGGGGGCTCGGTCAGCCCCAGCATTTT.

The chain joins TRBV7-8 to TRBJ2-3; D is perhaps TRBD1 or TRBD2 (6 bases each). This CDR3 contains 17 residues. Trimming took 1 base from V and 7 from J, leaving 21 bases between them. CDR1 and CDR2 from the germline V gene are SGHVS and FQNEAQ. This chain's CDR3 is CASSLVGGLSGAHTQYF. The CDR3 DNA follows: TGTGCCAGCAGCTTAGTTGGTGGCCTGTCGGGGGCTCATACGCAGTATTTT.

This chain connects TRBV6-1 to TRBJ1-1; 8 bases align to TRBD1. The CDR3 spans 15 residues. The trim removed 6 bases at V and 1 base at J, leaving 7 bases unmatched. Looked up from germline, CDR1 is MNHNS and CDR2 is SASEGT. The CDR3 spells CASRRQGPGNTEAFF. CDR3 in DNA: TGTGCCAGCAGGAGACAGGGGCCCGGGAACACTGAAGCTTTCTTT.

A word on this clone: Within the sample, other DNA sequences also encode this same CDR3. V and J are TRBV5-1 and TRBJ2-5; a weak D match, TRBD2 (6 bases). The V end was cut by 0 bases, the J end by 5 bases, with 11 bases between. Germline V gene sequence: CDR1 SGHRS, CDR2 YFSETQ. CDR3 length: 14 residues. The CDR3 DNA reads TGCGCCAGCAGCTTGGGGGATCGGGGGGAGACCCAGTACTTC. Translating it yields CASSLGDRGETQYF.

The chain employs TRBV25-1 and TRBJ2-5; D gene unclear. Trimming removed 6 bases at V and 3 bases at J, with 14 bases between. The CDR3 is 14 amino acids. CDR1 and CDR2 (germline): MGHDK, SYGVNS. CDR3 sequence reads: CASSPRRMEETQYF. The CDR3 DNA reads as TGTGCCAGCAGCCCCAGACGAATGGAAGAGACCCAGTACTTC.

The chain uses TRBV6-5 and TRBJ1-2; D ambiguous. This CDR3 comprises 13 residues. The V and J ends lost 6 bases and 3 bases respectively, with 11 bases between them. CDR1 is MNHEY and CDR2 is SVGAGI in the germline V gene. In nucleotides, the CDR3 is TGTGCCAGCAGACCCAAGACGGACTATGGCTACACCTTC. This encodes CASRPKTDYGYTF.